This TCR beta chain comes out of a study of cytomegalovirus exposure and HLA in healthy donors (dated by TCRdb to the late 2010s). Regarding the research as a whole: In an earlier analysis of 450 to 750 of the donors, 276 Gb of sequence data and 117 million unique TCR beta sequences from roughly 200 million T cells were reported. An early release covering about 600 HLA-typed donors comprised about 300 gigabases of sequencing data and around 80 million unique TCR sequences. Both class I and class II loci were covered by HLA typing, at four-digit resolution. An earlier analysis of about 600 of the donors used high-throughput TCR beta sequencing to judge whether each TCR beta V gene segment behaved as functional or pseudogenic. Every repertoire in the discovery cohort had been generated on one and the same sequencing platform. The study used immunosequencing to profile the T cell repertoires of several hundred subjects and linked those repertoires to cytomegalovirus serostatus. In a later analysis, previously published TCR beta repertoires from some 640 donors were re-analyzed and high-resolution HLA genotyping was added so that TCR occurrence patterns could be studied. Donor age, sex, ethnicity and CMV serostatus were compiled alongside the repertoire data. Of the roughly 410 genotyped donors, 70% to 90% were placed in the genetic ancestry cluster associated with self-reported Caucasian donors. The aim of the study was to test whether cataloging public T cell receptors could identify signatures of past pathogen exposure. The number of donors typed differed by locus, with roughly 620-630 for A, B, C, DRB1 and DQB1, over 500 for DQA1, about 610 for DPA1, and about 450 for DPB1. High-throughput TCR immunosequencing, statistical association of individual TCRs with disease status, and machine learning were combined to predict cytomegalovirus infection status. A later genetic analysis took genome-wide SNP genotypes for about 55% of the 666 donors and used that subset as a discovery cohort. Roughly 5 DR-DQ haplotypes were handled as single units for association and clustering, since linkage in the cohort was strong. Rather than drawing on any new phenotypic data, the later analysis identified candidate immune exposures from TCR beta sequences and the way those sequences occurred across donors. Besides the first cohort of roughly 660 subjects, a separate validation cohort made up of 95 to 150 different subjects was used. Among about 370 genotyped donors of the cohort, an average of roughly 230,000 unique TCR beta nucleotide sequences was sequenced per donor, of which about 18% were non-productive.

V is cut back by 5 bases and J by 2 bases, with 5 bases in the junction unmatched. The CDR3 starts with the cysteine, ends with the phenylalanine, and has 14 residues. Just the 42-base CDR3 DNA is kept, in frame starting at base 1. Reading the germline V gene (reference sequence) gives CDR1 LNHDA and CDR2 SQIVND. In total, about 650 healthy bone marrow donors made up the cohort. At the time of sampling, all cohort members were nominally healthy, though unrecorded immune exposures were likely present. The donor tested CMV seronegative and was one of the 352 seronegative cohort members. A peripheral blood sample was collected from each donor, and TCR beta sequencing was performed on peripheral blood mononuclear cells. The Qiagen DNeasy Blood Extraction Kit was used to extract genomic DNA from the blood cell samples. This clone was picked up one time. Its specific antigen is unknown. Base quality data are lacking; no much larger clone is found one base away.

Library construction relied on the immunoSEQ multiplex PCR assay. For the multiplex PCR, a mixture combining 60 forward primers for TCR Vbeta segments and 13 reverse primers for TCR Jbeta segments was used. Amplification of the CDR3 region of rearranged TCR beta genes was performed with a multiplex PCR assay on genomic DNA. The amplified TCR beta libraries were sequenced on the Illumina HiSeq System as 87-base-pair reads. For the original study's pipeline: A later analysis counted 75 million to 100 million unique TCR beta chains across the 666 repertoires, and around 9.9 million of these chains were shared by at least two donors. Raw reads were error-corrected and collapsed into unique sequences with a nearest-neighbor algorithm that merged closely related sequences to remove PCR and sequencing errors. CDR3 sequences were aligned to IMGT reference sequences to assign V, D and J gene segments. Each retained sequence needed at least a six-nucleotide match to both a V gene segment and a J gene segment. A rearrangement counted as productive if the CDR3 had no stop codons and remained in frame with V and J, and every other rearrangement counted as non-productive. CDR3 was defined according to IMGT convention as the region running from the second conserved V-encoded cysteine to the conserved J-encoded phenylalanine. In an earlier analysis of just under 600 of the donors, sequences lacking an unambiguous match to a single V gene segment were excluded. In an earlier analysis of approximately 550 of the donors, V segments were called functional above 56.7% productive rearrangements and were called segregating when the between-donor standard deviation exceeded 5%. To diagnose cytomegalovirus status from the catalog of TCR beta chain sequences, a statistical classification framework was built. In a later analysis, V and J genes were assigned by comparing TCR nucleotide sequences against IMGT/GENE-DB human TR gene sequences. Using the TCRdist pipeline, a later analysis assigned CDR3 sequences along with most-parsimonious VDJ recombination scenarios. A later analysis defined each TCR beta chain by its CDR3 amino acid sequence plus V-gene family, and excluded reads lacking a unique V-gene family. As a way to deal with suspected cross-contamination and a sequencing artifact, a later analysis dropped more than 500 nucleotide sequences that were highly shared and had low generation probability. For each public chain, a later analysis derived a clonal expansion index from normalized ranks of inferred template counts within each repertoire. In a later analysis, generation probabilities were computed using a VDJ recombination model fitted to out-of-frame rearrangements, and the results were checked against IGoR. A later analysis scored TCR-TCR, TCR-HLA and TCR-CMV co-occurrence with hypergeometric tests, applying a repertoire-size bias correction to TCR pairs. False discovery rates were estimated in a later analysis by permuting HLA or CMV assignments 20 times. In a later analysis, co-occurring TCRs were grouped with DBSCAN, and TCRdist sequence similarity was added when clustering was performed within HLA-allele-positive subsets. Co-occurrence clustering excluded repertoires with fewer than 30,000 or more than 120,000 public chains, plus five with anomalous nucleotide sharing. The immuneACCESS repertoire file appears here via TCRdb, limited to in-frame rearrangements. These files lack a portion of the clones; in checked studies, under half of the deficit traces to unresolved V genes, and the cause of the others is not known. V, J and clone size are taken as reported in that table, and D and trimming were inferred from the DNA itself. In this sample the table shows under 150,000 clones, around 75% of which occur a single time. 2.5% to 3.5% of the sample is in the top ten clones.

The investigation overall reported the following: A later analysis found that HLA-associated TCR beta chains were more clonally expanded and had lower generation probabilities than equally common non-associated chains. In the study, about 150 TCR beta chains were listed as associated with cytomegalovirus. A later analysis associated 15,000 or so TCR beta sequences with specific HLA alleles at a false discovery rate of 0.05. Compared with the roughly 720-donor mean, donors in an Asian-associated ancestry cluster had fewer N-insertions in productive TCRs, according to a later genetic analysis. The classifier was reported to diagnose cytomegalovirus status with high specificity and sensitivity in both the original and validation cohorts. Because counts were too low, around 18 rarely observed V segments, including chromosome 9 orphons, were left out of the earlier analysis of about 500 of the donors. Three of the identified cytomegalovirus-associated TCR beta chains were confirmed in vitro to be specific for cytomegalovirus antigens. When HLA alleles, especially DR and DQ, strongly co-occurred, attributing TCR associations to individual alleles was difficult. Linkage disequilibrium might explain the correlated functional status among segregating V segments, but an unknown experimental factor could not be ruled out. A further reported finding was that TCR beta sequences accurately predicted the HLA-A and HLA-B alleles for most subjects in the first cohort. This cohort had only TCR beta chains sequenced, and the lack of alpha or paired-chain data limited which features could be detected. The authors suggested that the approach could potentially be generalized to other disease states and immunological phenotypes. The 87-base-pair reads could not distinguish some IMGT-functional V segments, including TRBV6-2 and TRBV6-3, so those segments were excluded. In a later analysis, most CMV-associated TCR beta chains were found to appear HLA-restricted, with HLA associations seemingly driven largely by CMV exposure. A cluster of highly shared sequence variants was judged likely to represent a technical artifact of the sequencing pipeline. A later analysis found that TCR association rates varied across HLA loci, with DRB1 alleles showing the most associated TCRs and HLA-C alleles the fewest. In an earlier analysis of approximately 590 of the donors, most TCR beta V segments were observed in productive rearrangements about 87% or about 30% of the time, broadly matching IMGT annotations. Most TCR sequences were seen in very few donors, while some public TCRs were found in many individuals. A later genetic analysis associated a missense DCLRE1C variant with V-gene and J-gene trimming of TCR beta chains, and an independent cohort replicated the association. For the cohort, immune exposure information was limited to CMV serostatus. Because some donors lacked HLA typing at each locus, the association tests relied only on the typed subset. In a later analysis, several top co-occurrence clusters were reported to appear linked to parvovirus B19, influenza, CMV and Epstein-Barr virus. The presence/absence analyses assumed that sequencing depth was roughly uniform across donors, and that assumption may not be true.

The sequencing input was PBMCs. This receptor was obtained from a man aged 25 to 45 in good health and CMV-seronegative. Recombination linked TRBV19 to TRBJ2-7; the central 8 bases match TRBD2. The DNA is TGTGCCAGTAGTTACCAGCGGGGGCCCTACGAGCAGTACTTC. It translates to CASSYQRGPYEQYF.